This is a list of T cell receptor beta chains from one sample in a study of blood T cell repertoires in COVID-19. Sequencing used immunoSEQ multiplex PCR; TCRdb keeps in-frame clones, though not all of them. The sample consists of under 150,000 clones, about 79% of them appearing once. Specimen: PBMCs or T cells enriched from blood (not recorded which). The receptor set was obtained from a woman between 50 and 59 years old who had recovered from COVID-19. Each CDR3 is given with its conserved first and last residue. The D gene is left open where the match is weak. Not all rows give a size; the values are once, few, many and, for expanded clones, a class.

>TRBJ2-4|TRBV21-1|.|.
TGTGCCAGCACCGAGGGCGGGATCCTAGCCAAAAACATTCAGTACTTC
CASTEGGILAKNIQYF
>TRBJ2-5|TRBV7-9|.|.
TGTGCCAGCACGGACCCCAGGGGAGAGACCCAGTACTTC
CASTDPRGETQYF
>TRBJ1-3|TRBV6-5|.|.
TGTGCCAGCAGTTTTCAGGGGAGCGCTCGGGACACCATATATTTT
CASSFQGSARDTIYF
>TRBJ1-4|TRBV7-9|.|.
TGTGCCAGCAGCTTAGGGAGCCGGACAGTAGGTGAAAAACTGTTTTTT
CASSLGSRTVGEKLFF
>TRBJ2-1|TRBV13|.|once
TGTGCCAGCAGCTTAGGCGGGGGAGCCGGCTCCTACAATGAGCAGTTCTTC
CASSLGGGAGSYNEQFF
>TRBJ1-1|TRBV24-1|TRBD1|once
TGTGCCACCAGTGAGTCAGGGGGCCTCGCTGAAGCTTTCTTT
CATSESGGLAEAFF
>TRBJ1-1|TRBV7-9|TRBD1|.
TGTGCCAGCAGCAAGACAGGGGGGAAAGCTTTCTTT
CASSKTGGKAFF
>TRBJ2-7|TRBV28|TRBD2|.
TGTGCCAGCAGTCGGCCCCGGCGGGAGCACTACGAGCAGTACTTC
CASSRPRREHYEQYF
>TRBJ1-6|TRBV19|.|.
TGTGCCAGTAGTATAGCGCGGGAACTTAATTCACCCCTCCACTTT
CASSIARELNSPLHF
>TRBJ2-3|TRBV7-2|TRBD1|.
TGTGCCAGCAGCTTAGGAGGACAGGTGGAAGATACGCAGTATTTT
CASSLGGQVEDTQYF
>TRBJ1-3|TRBV30|TRBD1|once
TGTGCCTGGCATCCTTACCCGGGACAGGGAAACACCATATATTTT
CAWHPYPGQGNTIYF
>TRBJ2-1|TRBV5-6|.|.
TGTGCCAGCAGCTTGGCGGTAGCGGCGGAGATTAGGTTCTTC
CASSLAVAAEIRFF
>TRBJ1-6|TRBV30|.|once
TGTGCCTGGAGCAGACAGGAGAATTCACCCCTCCACTTT
CAWSRQENSPLHF
>TRBJ2-3|TRBV5-1|.|few
TGCGCCAGCAGCTTGGTGGCACAGGTGGATACGCAGTATTTT
CASSLVAQVDTQYF
>TRBJ1-2|TRBV28|.|once
TGTGCCAGCAGCGCTAATCCCCCCGGTCACTATGGCTACACCTTC
CASSANPPGHYGYTF
>TRBJ1-2|TRBV9|.|.
TGTGCCAGCAGCGTAGAGGGGTATGGCTACACCTTC
CASSVEGYGYTF
>TRBJ1-3|TRBV5-1|.|.
TGCGCCAGCAGCTCAGGTCTCTCTGGAAACACCATATATTTT
CASSSGLSGNTIYF
>TRBJ1-2|TRBV5-5|TRBD1|.
TGTGCCAGCAGCCGAGGACAGGAACCTTATGGCTACACCTTC
CASSRGQEPYGYTF
>TRBJ1-2|TRBV12-3/TRBV12-4|.|few
TGTGCCAGCAGTTTTAGCCAGGGTGGCTACACCTTC
CASSFSQGGYTF
>TRBJ1-4|TRBV13|.|.
TGTGCCAGCAGCTTCTCCTACGGAGGAGAAAAACTGTTTTTT
CASSFSYGGEKLFF
>TRBJ1-5|TRBV6-2/TRBV6-3|.|few
TGTGCCAGCAGTTTCAGGGGTGACAGCAATCAGCCCCAGCATTTT
CASSFRGDSNQPQHF
>TRBJ1-4|TRBV25-1|TRBD1|.
TGTGCCAGCAGTGAGCCGACAGGGTTGGAAAAACTGTTTTTT
CASSEPTGLEKLFF
>TRBJ2-1|TRBV7-9|TRBD2|.
TGTGCCAGCAGCAGGACTAGCGGGGGGGTATGGTACAATGAGCAGTTCTTC
CASSRTSGGVWYNEQFF
>TRBJ2-3|TRBV11-1|.|.
TGTGCCAGCAGCTCCCGGGGGGCGGTGGGCACAGATACGCAGTATTTT
CASSSRGAVGTDTQYF
>TRBJ2-5|TRBV11-2|.|.
TGTGCCAGCACCCGGGGAGGCCACCAAGAGACCCAGTACTTC
CASTRGGHQETQYF
>TRBJ2-6|TRBV5-1|.|.
TGCGCCAGCAGCGCCGGGGGGCTTCTCCTCAGCTCTGGGGCCAACGTCCTGACTTTC
CASSAGGLLLSSGANVLTF
>TRBJ1-1|TRBV9|.|.
TGTGCCAGCAGCGTCGGGGGGAAGAACACTGAAGCTTTCTTT
CASSVGGKNTEAFF
>TRBJ2-5|TRBV19|.|once
TGTGCCAGTAGTATCTCCCCAGGGCCGGGTGGGACCCAGTACTTC
CASSISPGPGGTQYF
>TRBJ1-2|TRBV30|.|.
TGTGCCTGGAGTGTACAGGAGGGTGGCTACACCTTC
CAWSVQEGGYTF
>TRBJ1-4|TRBV5-6|TRBD1|.
TGTGCCAGCAGCCTCCAGACAGGGAGTGGTGAAAAACTGTTTTTT
CASSLQTGSGEKLFF
>TRBJ1-2|TRBV19|.|.
TGTGCCAGTATCGACACAACTAACTATGGCTACACCTTC
CASIDTTNYGYTF
>TRBJ1-1|TRBV7-2|TRBD1|.
TGTGCCAGCAGCTTGAACTTATCTAAAGGACAGGGGCGAGACACTGAAGCTTTCTTT
CASSLNLSKGQGRDTEAFF
>TRBJ1-1|TRBV19|TRBD1|many
TGTGCCAGTACCAGGGACAGGGTGGGCACTGAAGCTTTCTTT
CASTRDRVGTEAFF
>TRBJ1-4|TRBV2|.|once
TGTGCCAGCAGGGCTTATCTCCAGGGGACTAATGAAAAACTGTTTTTT
CASRAYLQGTNEKLFF
>TRBJ1-1|TRBV7-2|.|few
TGTGCCAGCAGCTTGGGTCTCTTAGGGGCTGGGACTGAAGCTTTCTTT
CASSLGLLGAGTEAFF
>TRBJ2-2|TRBV5-1|.|.
TGCGCCAGCAGCTTCCTGGGAGGGAACACCGGGGAGCTGTTTTTT
CASSFLGGNTGELFF
>TRBJ2-1|TRBV13|TRBD1|.
TGTGCCAGCAGCTCCACGCCTTACAGGGGGCCCCCCCCTAAGGAGCAGTTCTTC
CASSSTPYRGPPPKEQFF
>TRBJ1-3|TRBV2|.|.
TGTGCCAGCAGTCGACGGAGCTCTGGAAACACCATATATTTT
CASSRRSSGNTIYF
>TRBJ1-5|TRBV10-1|.|.
TGCGCCAGCAGTGATAATCCCAGGGATCAGCCCCAGCATTTT
CASSDNPRDQPQHF
>TRBJ2-5|TRBV2|.|.
TGTGCCTTGGGGGCCGAGAACCAAGAGACCCAGTACTTC
CALGAENQETQYF
>TRBJ1-5|TRBV3-1/TRBV3-2|.|.
TGTGCCAGCAGCCAAGACATGGGTCGGAGTCAGCCCCAGCATTTT
CASSQDMGRSQPQHF
>TRBJ2-7|TRBV11-2|TRBD1|.
TGTGCCAGCAGCTCCCGGACAGGGGTCCTCTACGAGCAGTACTTC
CASSSRTGVLYEQYF
>TRBJ1-4|TRBV3-1/TRBV3-2|.|.
TGTGCCAGCAGCCAGAAAAGGGGGGAAAAACTGTTTTTT
CASSQKRGEKLFF
>TRBJ1-5|TRBV28|.|.
TGTGCCAGCAGTTTATTTGGTTATGGGGCCGGCAATCAGCCCCAGCATTTT
CASSLFGYGAGNQPQHF
>TRBJ2-3|TRBV7-9|TRBD1|.
TGTGCCAGCAGTACGACAGCCGGGACAGGAGAAAATACGCAGTATTTT
CASSTTAGTGENTQYF
>TRBJ2-7|TRBV19|.|.
TGTGCCAGTAGCGCTTGGAAGGGGACCTACGAGCAGTACTTC
CASSAWKGTYEQYF
>TRBJ2-7|TRBV3-1/TRBV3-2|TRBD1|.
TGTGCCAGCAGCCAACTGACAGGGGTCTACGAGCAGTACTTC
CASSQLTGVYEQYF
>TRBJ2-3|TRBV9|.|.
TGTGCCAGCAGCGTCCTCCTGAGCACAGATCCGCAGTATTTT
CASSVLLSTDPQYF
>TRBJ2-7|TRBV27|TRBD2|.
TGTGCCAGCAGTTCGGGAGCGGGAGGGCTCAACGAGCAGTACTTC
CASSSGAGGLNEQYF
>TRBJ1-3|TRBV7-9|.|.
TGTGCCAGCGTCCAAACGGGCAGGGATGGACCAGGCACCATATATTTT
CASVQTGRDGPGTIYF
>TRBJ1-1|TRBV5-1|TRBD1|.
TGCGCCAGCAGAGGGCACAGGGGGCGAGGAGATGCAGCTTTCTTT
CASRGHRGRGDAAFF
>TRBJ2-7|TRBV3-1/TRBV3-2|.|once
TGTGCCAGCAGCCAAGATCATGCTAGCGCCGAGCAGTACTTC
CASSQDHASAEQYF
>TRBJ1-2|TRBV7-9|.|few
TGTGCCAGCAGCGGGGGCAACTACTATGGCTACACCTTC
CASSGGNYYGYTF
>TRBJ2-1|TRBV10-3|.|.
TGTGCCATCAGCGACCCTAGCCGGGTCTACAATGAGCAGTTCTTC
CAISDPSRVYNEQFF
>TRBJ2-1|TRBV5-1|TRBD2|.
TGCGCCAGCAGCTTAAGCGGGATTCCATCGGATGAGCAGTTCTTC
CASSLSGIPSDEQFF
>TRBJ1-2|TRBV6-4|TRBD1|few
TGTGCCAGCAGTGAGAGGACAGGGACTGGCTACACCTTC
CASSERTGTGYTF
>TRBJ1-4|TRBV13|.|.
TGTGCCAGCAGCGCCTACCGGCAGGGCCATGAAAAACTGTTTTTT
CASSAYRQGHEKLFF
>TRBJ1-1|TRBV3-1/TRBV3-2|TRBD1|.
TGTGCCAGCAGCCAAGTTTGGACAGGGAACACTGAAGCTTTCTTT
CASSQVWTGNTEAFF
>TRBJ2-2|TRBV30|.|.
TGTGCCTGGGGACAGAACCTAAACACCGGGGAGCTGTTTTTT
CAWGQNLNTGELFF
>TRBJ2-7|TRBV7-8|.|.
TGTGCCAGCAGCCAAGTCCCCCTTTCCGACATCATTTACTTC
CASSQVPLSDIIYF